The source of this T cell receptor (beta chain) is a study of T-cell reconstitution after alpha-beta-depleted transplantation in children. This clonotype was recorded a few times. The TCRbeta library incorporated unique molecular identifiers. MiXCR, run by TCRdb on the PCR reads, gives a single entry per CDR3 protein. In the table there are hundreds of thousands of distinct CDR3 sequences, roughly 15% of which are singletons. CDR3 length equals 15 residues. J gave up 5 bases and V 4 bases, and 11 bases lay outside the gene matches. Germline V gene lookup returns CDR1 DFQATT and CDR2 SNEGSKA (reference sequence).

The rearrangement links TRBV20-1 to TRBJ2-1; 7 positions match TRBD1. This clonotype originated in a human donor who donated a stem cell graft to a child with acute myeloid leukemia. The specimen comprised PBMCs from the stem cell graft donor, sampled from the stem cell graft. The CDR3 nucleotides are TGCAGTGCTAACCCCCCGACAGGGAACCACAATGAGCAGTTCTTC. It encodes CSANPPTGNHNEQFF.